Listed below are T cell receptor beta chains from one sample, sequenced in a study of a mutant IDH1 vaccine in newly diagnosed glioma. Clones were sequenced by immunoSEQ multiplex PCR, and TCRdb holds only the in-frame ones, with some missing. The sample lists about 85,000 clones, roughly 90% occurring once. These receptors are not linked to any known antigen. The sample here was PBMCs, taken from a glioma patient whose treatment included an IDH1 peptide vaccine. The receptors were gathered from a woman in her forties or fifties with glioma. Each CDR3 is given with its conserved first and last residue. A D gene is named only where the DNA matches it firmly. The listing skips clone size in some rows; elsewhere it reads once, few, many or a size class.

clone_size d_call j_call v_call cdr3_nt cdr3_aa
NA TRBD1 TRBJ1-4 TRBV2 TGTGCCAGCAGTGAAAACAGGGGAGACGAAAAACTGTTTTTT CASSENRGDEKLFF
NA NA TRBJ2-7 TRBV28 TGTGCCAGCAGACAATTGCTAAGGGGGGCTGCGGACGAGCAGTACTTC CASRQLLRGAADEQYF
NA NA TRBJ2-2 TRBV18 TGTGCCAGCTCACCCTGGGCAGACACCGGGGAGCTGTTTTTT CASSPWADTGELFF
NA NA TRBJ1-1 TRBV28 TGTGCCAGCAGGGATCCGGGCCCCAACACTGAAGCTTTCTTT CASRDPGPNTEAFF
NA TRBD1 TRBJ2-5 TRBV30 TGTGCCTGGGACAGGGGCGAGACCCAGTACTTC CAWDRGETQYF
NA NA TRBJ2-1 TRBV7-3 TGTGCCAGCAGCTTAAATCTATACAATGAGCAGTTCTTC CASSLNLYNEQFF
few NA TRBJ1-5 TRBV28 TGTGCCAGCAGTTGGGTTAGCAATCAGCCCCAGCATTTT CASSWVSNQPQHF
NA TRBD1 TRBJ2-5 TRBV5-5 TGTGCCAGCAGCTTACCCAGGGGGCGGGAGACCCAGTACTTC CASSLPRGRETQYF
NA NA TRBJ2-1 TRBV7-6 TGTGCCAGCAGCTTATCTCGCCACTACAATGAGCAGTTCTTC CASSLSRHYNEQFF
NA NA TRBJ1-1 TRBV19 TGTGCCAGTAGTGCCTCAGGGCTGAACACTGAAGCTTTCTTT CASSASGLNTEAFF
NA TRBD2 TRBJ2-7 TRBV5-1 TGCGCCAGCAGCTGGGCCCTGACTAGCGGGTCCGCGATGGCGTACTTC CASSWALTSGSAMAYF
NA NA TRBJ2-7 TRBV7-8 TGTGCCAGCAGCTTAGTCTACGAGCAGTACTTC CASSLVYEQYF
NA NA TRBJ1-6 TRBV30 TGTGCCTGGAGACTGGGGGCTGGAGGATCACCCCTCCACTTT CAWRLGAGGSPLHF
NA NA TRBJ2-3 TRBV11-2 TGTGCCAGCAGCTTATGGCGGGACAGCGGGACAGATACGCAGTATTTT CASSLWRDSGTDTQYF
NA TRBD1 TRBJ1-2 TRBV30 TGTGCCTGGAGTGCAGGGGGCGGCTACACCTTC CAWSAGGGYTF
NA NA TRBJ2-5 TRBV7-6 TGTGCCAGCAGCTTTATATGGGGAGTGTCCCAAGAGACCCAGTACTTC CASSFIWGVSQETQYF
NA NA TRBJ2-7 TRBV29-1 TGCAGCGTATCCGGGACCCCGAACTCTTACGAGCAGTACTTC CSVSGTPNSYEQYF
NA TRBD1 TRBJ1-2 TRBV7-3 TGTGCCAGCAGCTTAAGGGCAGGGGGCTCCCTCGTTAACTATGGCTACACCTTC CASSLRAGGSLVNYGYTF
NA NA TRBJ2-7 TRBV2 TGTGCCAGCAGTGAAAGGGGCGGACCCTCCTACGAGCAGTACTTC CASSERGGPSYEQYF
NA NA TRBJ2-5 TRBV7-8 TGTGCCAGCAGCTTAGGGGCAGGACTTGCCCTAGGGAGCCAGTACTTC CASSLGAGLALGSQYF
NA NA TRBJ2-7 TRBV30 TGTGCCTGGAGTGGGAGTGGGCGGAGCGAGCAGTACTTC CAWSGSGRSEQYF
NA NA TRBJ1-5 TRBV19 TGTGCCAGTAGTATCCCGGGTCCCGTCATCCACCAGCATTTT CASSIPGPVIHQHF
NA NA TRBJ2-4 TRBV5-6 TGTGCCAGCAGCTTGGCGGGTTTAGCCAAAAACATTCAGTACTTC CASSLAGLAKNIQYF